A selection of T cell receptor beta chains follows, all from one sample in a study of blood T cell repertoires in COVID-19. Repertoires were generated with immunoSEQ multiplex PCR, while TCRdb's copy carries only in-frame clones and drops some. The sample carries around 150,000 clones, over 80% recorded once. The specimen sequenced was peripheral blood. Receptor source: a man aged 50-59 years with active COVID-19. Both conserved end residues are part of each CDR3. The order of the fields is V gene, D gene, J gene, clone size, CDR3 DNA, CDR3 protein. A D gene is named only where the DNA matches it firmly. The size field is filled for only some rows; it gives once, few, many or a size class.

V: TRBV13
D: NA
J: TRBJ1-2
size: NA
DNA: TGTGCCAGCAGCTTGGGAGGGGCTTATGGCTACACCTTC
CDR3: CASSLGGAYGYTF

V: TRBV6-5
D: TRBD1
J: TRBJ2-7
size: NA
DNA: TGTGCCAGCAGGGGACAGCCGAGCTCCTACGAGCAGTACTTC
CDR3: CASRGQPSSYEQYF

V: TRBV19
D: NA
J: TRBJ1-1
size: NA
DNA: TGTGCCAGTAGTATTTCCCGCGACACTGAAGCTTTCTTT
CDR3: CASSISRDTEAFF

V: TRBV4-2
D: TRBD2
J: TRBJ2-7
size: NA
DNA: TGTGCCAGCAGCCAAGAGCGGCTAGCGGGGGACACCTCCTACGAGCAGTACTTC
CDR3: CASSQERLAGDTSYEQYF

V: TRBV3-1/TRBV3-2
D: NA
J: TRBJ1-1
size: NA
DNA: TGTGCCAGCAGCCAAGATCGGGAGTCTGAAGCTTTCTTT
CDR3: CASSQDRESEAFF

V: TRBV24-1
D: NA
J: TRBJ2-3
size: NA
DNA: TGTGCCACGGCCCCCCTTCTCGCTCCCACAGATACGCAGTATTTT
CDR3: CATAPLLAPTDTQYF

V: TRBV12-5
D: TRBD1
J: TRBJ1-4
size: NA
DNA: TGTGCTAGTGGTTTGGTTTATACAGGGGGCAGGGAAAAACTGTTTTTT
CDR3: CASGLVYTGGREKLFF

V: TRBV7-9
D: NA
J: TRBJ1-4
size: NA
DNA: TGTGCCAGCAGCCGTCGGACAGAAAATGAAAAACTGTTTTTT
CDR3: CASSRRTENEKLFF

V: TRBV30
D: NA
J: TRBJ1-1
size: NA
DNA: TGTGCCTGGAATGTAGGCAGGGGTACTGAAGCTTTCTTT
CDR3: CAWNVGRGTEAFF

V: TRBV2
D: NA
J: TRBJ2-5
size: NA
DNA: TGTGCCAGCAGTGAAGGGGCAGGGTGGGAGACCCAGTACTTC
CDR3: CASSEGAGWETQYF

V: TRBV6-5
D: NA
J: TRBJ1-1
size: NA
DNA: TGTGCCAGCAGTCCCGGTGAAGCTTTCTTT
CDR3: CASSPGEAFF

V: TRBV19
D: NA
J: TRBJ1-2
size: few
DNA: TGTGCCAGTCGGAGGACGGGGTCTAACTATGGCTACACCTTC
CDR3: CASRRTGSNYGYTF

V: TRBV14
D: TRBD2
J: TRBJ2-2
size: NA
DNA: TGTGCCAGCAGCCCTCGGACTAGCGGGGCCCCCGGGGAGCTGTTTTTT
CDR3: CASSPRTSGAPGELFF

V: TRBV2
D: TRBD2
J: TRBJ2-1
size: few
DNA: TGTGCCAGCAGTTTCGGGGAGGGTGAGCAGTTCTTC
CDR3: CASSFGEGEQFF

V: TRBV6-6
D: TRBD1
J: TRBJ2-7
size: NA
DNA: TGTGCCAGCAGACGACAGGGGGCGCTGAACGAGCAGTACTTC
CDR3: CASRRQGALNEQYF

V: TRBV7-2
D: NA
J: TRBJ2-1
size: NA
DNA: TGTGCCAGCAGCTTAGCGGGGGCCCCCTCGAATGAGCAGTTCTTC
CDR3: CASSLAGAPSNEQFF

V: TRBV2
D: NA
J: TRBJ1-1
size: NA
DNA: TGTGCCAGCAGTCTCCGCCCGGGGTTGAACACTGAAGCTTTCTTT
CDR3: CASSLRPGLNTEAFF

V: TRBV2
D: NA
J: TRBJ1-6
size: NA
DNA: TGTGCCAGCCAGTTGCCCAGGGGCGAGAATTCACCCCTCCACTTT
CDR3: CASQLPRGENSPLHF

V: TRBV6-6
D: TRBD1
J: TRBJ1-3
size: NA
DNA: TGTGCCAGCAGTAACCCGCCGCAGGGGGGAAGAAACACCATATATTTT
CDR3: CASSNPPQGGRNTIYF

V: TRBV19
D: NA
J: TRBJ1-4
size: NA
DNA: TGTGCCAGTACGCCGGGTGGAACTAATGAAAAACTGTTTTTT
CDR3: CASTPGGTNEKLFF

V: TRBV7-2
D: NA
J: TRBJ2-1
size: NA
DNA: TGTGCCAGCAGCTTAGAGAGGTTAGGGAGCTCCTACAATGAGCAGTTCTTC
CDR3: CASSLERLGSSYNEQFF

V: TRBV5-6
D: NA
J: TRBJ2-1
size: NA
DNA: TGTGCCAGCAGCTTGCGTTTCGGCAATGAGCAGTTCTTC
CDR3: CASSLRFGNEQFF

V: TRBV14
D: NA
J: TRBJ1-4
size: NA
DNA: TGTGCCAGCAGCTTAGAAGGGGCGGACGCAACTAATGAAAAACTGTTTTTT
CDR3: CASSLEGADATNEKLFF

V: TRBV5-1
D: NA
J: TRBJ1-4
size: once
DNA: TGCGCCAGCCGCAGGGTGTCGGGAACTAATGAAAAACTGTTTTTT
CDR3: CASRRVSGTNEKLFF

V: TRBV10-3
D: TRBD1
J: TRBJ2-1
size: NA
DNA: TGTGCCATCAGAACCCGGGACAGCCGCAATGAGCAGTTCTTC
CDR3: CAIRTRDSRNEQFF

V: TRBV5-8
D: TRBD1
J: TRBJ1-1
size: NA
DNA: TGTGCCAGTGACAGGGGGCGGGACACTGAAGCTTTCTTT
CDR3: CASDRGRDTEAFF

V: TRBV4-2
D: TRBD2
J: TRBJ2-1
size: NA
DNA: TGTGCCAGCAGCCAAGATCCGCTAGCGGGGGCTAATGAGCAGTTCTTC
CDR3: CASSQDPLAGANEQFF

V: TRBV11-2
D: NA
J: TRBJ1-2
size: NA
DNA: TGTGCCAGCAGCCTCCAGGGGAACTATGGCTACACCTTC
CDR3: CASSLQGNYGYTF

V: TRBV11-2
D: NA
J: TRBJ2-3
size: NA
DNA: TGTGCCAGCAGCCTAGGGACACTCACAAGCACAGATACGCAGTATTTT
CDR3: CASSLGTLTSTDTQYF

V: TRBV20-1
D: NA
J: TRBJ2-7
size: NA
DNA: TGCAGTGCGCAGACAGACTACGAGCAGTACTTC
CDR3: CSAQTDYEQYF

V: TRBV11-2
D: NA
J: TRBJ1-1
size: NA
DNA: TGTGCCAGCAGCCCCTCCCTTCGTGTCCGGGACACTGAAGCTTTCTTT
CDR3: CASSPSLRVRDTEAFF

V: TRBV7-9
D: NA
J: TRBJ1-2
size: few
DNA: TGTGCCAGCAGCTTTACCTTGGACCCGGGGGGTAACTATGGCTACACCTTC
CDR3: CASSFTLDPGGNYGYTF

V: TRBV2
D: TRBD2
J: TRBJ2-3
size: NA
DNA: TGTGCCAGCAGTGGTCAGTCCGGGGGGGCAGATACGCAGTATTTT
CDR3: CASSGQSGGADTQYF

V: TRBV18
D: NA
J: TRBJ1-1
size: NA
DNA: TGTGCCAGCTCAGGGGCGGGGGGCACTGAAGCTTTCTTT
CDR3: CASSGAGGTEAFF

V: TRBV6-5
D: NA
J: TRBJ2-2
size: NA
DNA: TGTGCCAGCAGGCACGGAGGCGGGGAGCTGTTTTTT
CDR3: CASRHGGGELFF

V: TRBV3-1/TRBV3-2
D: NA
J: TRBJ1-3
size: NA
DNA: TGTGCCAGCAGCCAATATCTCCCGGGAGTCTTCTCTGGAAACACCATATATTTT
CDR3: CASSQYLPGVFSGNTIYF

V: TRBV18
D: NA
J: TRBJ2-1
size: NA
DNA: TGTGCCAGCTCCACCTTCAGTTACAATGAGCAGTTCTTC
CDR3: CASSTFSYNEQFF

V: TRBV28
D: NA
J: TRBJ2-3
size: NA
DNA: TGTGCCAGCAGCCTGATTCCCCAGGGGCTGGCAGATACGCAGTATTTT
CDR3: CASSLIPQGLADTQYF

V: TRBV18
D: TRBD1
J: TRBJ1-5
size: once
DNA: TGTGCCAGCTCACGAGGGACAGGGGGTAACAATCAGCCCCAGCATTTT
CDR3: CASSRGTGGNNQPQHF

V: TRBV7-6
D: NA
J: TRBJ1-1
size: NA
DNA: TGTGCCAGCAGCTTAGCCAGTTCGGAGGTCACTGAAGCTTTCTTT
CDR3: CASSLASSEVTEAFF

V: TRBV3-1/TRBV3-2
D: TRBD2
J: TRBJ2-1
size: NA
DNA: TGTGCCAGCAGCCAACCGCACGGGGGGGCGGGGAATGAGCAGTTCTTC
CDR3: CASSQPHGGAGNEQFF

V: TRBV5-1
D: TRBD1
J: TRBJ1-1
size: NA
DNA: TGCGCCAGCAGCACAGGACAGGGTGGGACTGAAGCTTTCTTT
CDR3: CASSTGQGGTEAFF

V: TRBV11-2
D: NA
J: TRBJ1-1
size: NA
DNA: TGTGCCAGCAACATAAGGGGAAACACTGAAGCTTTCTTT
CDR3: CASNIRGNTEAFF

V: TRBV30
D: NA
J: TRBJ2-2
size: NA
DNA: TGTGCCTGGAGTTTGCTAGGGAACACCGGGGAGCTGTTTTTT
CDR3: CAWSLLGNTGELFF

V: TRBV29-1
D: TRBD2
J: TRBJ2-7
size: NA
DNA: TGCAGCGTTGTGGTCCGGGGGGAGGGTACTGACGAGCAGTACTTC
CDR3: CSVVVRGEGTDEQYF

V: TRBV5-6
D: TRBD2
J: TRBJ2-1
size: NA
DNA: TGTGCCAGCAGCTTGATGGCTAGCGGGAGAGTTTACAATGAGCAGTTCTTC
CDR3: CASSLMASGRVYNEQFF

V: TRBV6-5
D: TRBD1
J: TRBJ2-1
size: NA
DNA: TGTGCCAGCAGTCAAACAGGGGACTCCTACAATGAGCAGTTCTTC
CDR3: CASSQTGDSYNEQFF

V: TRBV4-3
D: NA
J: TRBJ2-7
size: NA
DNA: TGCGCCAGCAGCCCAAAACGGGACTCCTACGAGCAGTACTTC
CDR3: CASSPKRDSYEQYF

V: TRBV7-8
D: NA
J: TRBJ2-5
size: NA
DNA: TGTGCCAGCAGCTTATACGCGGGTAGAGAGACCCAGTACTTC
CDR3: CASSLYAGRETQYF

V: TRBV6-5
D: NA
J: TRBJ1-5
size: NA
DNA: TGTGCCAGCAGTACTACAGGGAACTATCAGCCCCAGCATTTT
CDR3: CASSTTGNYQPQHF

V: TRBV30
D: TRBD2
J: TRBJ2-3
size: NA
DNA: TGTGCCTGGAGTGTACCACCGACTAGCGGGGGGGCGGGGCAGTATTTT
CDR3: CAWSVPPTSGGAGQYF

V: TRBV7-2
D: TRBD1
J: TRBJ2-4
size: NA
DNA: TGTGCCAGCAGCTTAGACGGCCTGGGACAGCTAGCCAAAAACATTCAGTACTTC
CDR3: CASSLDGLGQLAKNIQYF

V: TRBV13
D: TRBD1
J: TRBJ1-3
size: many
DNA: TGTGCCAGCAGCCTAAGGACAGGGGGCGGAAACACCATATATTTT
CDR3: CASSLRTGGGNTIYF

V: TRBV3-1/TRBV3-2
D: TRBD2
J: TRBJ2-3
size: NA
DNA: TGTGCCAGCAGCCAAGTGGGCGGGGGGCTCACAGATACGCAGTATTTT
CDR3: CASSQVGGGLTDTQYF